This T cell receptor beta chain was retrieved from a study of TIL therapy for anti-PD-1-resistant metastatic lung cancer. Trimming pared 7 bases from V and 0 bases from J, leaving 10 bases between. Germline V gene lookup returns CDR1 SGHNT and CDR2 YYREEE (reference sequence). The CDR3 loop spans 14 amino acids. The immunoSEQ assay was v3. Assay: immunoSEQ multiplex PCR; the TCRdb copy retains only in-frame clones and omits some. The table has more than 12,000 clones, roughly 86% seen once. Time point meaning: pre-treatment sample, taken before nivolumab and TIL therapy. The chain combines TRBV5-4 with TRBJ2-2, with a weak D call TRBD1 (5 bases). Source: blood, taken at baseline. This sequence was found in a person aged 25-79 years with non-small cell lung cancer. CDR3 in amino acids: CASQGQANTGELFF. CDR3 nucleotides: TGTGCCAGCCAAGGACAAGCGAACACCGGGGAGCTGTTTTTT.